What follows is one TCR beta chain and its context. The germline V gene encodes CDR1 MNHEY and CDR2 SMNVEV (reference sequence). Trimming removed 3 bases at V and 10 bases at J, with 18 bases between. The CDR3 totals 14 residues. The data derive from a study of blood T cell repertoires in COVID-19. In the study overall: PBMCs, B-cell-depleted T cells, or T cells were the source of the cDNA or gDNA that made up the material.

In the original processing: Reference gene primer amplification gave nucleated cell count estimates. Clones were read by immunoSEQ multiplex PCR, and TCRdb kept only the in-frame ones, dropping some. The V and J calls and clone size come from that table; D and trimming were worked out from the DNA. The table records over 55,000 clones, more than 75% of them present only once. This rearrangement joins TRBV27 to TRBJ1-1; TRBD1 is a possible D gene (5 bases). The sequence was collected from a human donor with active COVID-19. The donor label of this sample is uncertain. The specimen was peripheral blood. The DNA of the CDR3 is TGTGCCAGCAGTTTCTCTCGGAGGGGTCGTGGAGCTTTCTTT. Protein product: CASSFSRRGRGAFF.